The 17 T cell receptor beta chains below were found in one sample sequenced in a study of blood T cell repertoires in COVID-19. Only in-frame clones appear in the TCRdb table, and some are missing; sequencing was by immunoSEQ multiplex PCR. The table includes around 340,000 clones, around nine tenths detected once. The sequenced material came from peripheral blood. All receptors derive from a woman aged 55 to 70 with COVID-19, enrolled during active disease.

The chain has TRBV5-4 and TRBJ2-2; 11 bases map to TRBD1. The CDR3 totals 16 residues. The V and J ends lost 0 bases and 6 bases, in that order; junction bases with no gene match: 4. Per the germline V gene, CDR1 is SGHNT and CDR2 is YYREEE (reference sequence). CDR3 sequence: CASSLAGTGGAGELFF. CDR3 sequence (DNA): TGTGCCAGCAGCTTGGCCGGGACAGGGGGGGCCGGGGAGCTGTTTTTT.

This chain links TRBV4-1 with TRBJ1-6; D might be TRBD1 (5 bases). The CDR3 has 14 residues. Between the trimmed V and J ends, which lost 3 bases and 8 bases, there was a span of 11 bases. Looked up from germline, CDR1 is MGHRA and CDR2 is YSYEKL. The CDR3 sequence: CASSQADRHSPLHF. The CDR3 nucleotides read TGCGCCAGCAGCCAGGCCGACAGACATTCACCCCTCCACTTT.

The V and J genes are TRBV27 and TRBJ1-5; 8 positions match TRBD1. Germline-derived CDR1 and CDR2 are MNHEY and SMNVEV (reference sequence). Trimming removed 3 bases from V and 2 bases from J; junction bases left unmatched: 0. The CDR3 loop spans 14 amino acids. CDR3 in DNA: TGTGCCAGCAGTTTGGACAGGGGCAATCAGCCCCAGCATTTT. Translating gives CASSLDRGNQPQHF.

V and J are TRBV19 and TRBJ2-2; D call uncertain. CDR3 size: 15 residues. Germline V gene data show CDR1 as LNHDA and CDR2 as SQIVND (reference sequence). The V and J ends lost 7 bases and 0 bases respectively, with 12 bases between them. CDR3 sequence: CASTAASANTGELFF. CDR3 DNA sequence: TGTGCCAGTACCGCGGCCTCAGCGAACACCGGGGAGCTGTTTTTT. Using reference TRBV19 and TRBJ2-2 for the parts outside the CDR3, the full variable domain is DGGITQSPKYLFRKEGQNVTLSCEQNLNHDAMYWYRQDPGQGLRLIYYSQIVNDFQKGDIAEGYSVSREKKESFPLTVTSAQKNPTAFYLCASTAASANTGELFFGEGSRLTVL.

The chain joins TRBV27 to TRBJ2-5; 9 bases are shared with TRBD1. CDR3 length: 14 amino acids. V shed 6 bases, J shed 4 bases, and the junction held 6 bases outside the gene matches. Per germline, CDR1 MNHEY and CDR2 SMNVEV (reference sequence). The CDR3 nucleotides are TGTGCCAGCAGGGATAACAGGGGGCGAGAGACCCAGTACTTC. Amino acids: CASRDNRGRETQYF.

This clone has only a few counts. The chain employs TRBV11-3 and TRBJ1-2; 7 bases are a match to TRBD1. With 1 base clipped from V and 7 bases from J, the junction kept 6 bases outside the gene matches. Germline loops: CDR1 SGHNT, CDR2 YENEEA. CDR3 length: 14 amino acids. CDR3 loop: CASSLVGTESGYTF. The CDR3 DNA is TGTGCCAGCAGCTTAGTCGGGACAGAGAGTGGCTACACCTTC.

The chain employs TRBV19 and TRBJ1-2; 7 positions agree with TRBD1. This CDR3 has 13 residues. After removal of 3 bases from V and 7 bases from J, the junction contained 5 bases not matched to a gene. CDR1 is LNHDA, CDR2 SQIVND, per germline (reference sequence). This chain's CDR3 is CASSMGRQGGYTF. In nucleotides, the CDR3 is TGTGCCAGTAGTATGGGGAGACAGGGTGGCTACACCTTC.

V is TRBV18 and J is TRBJ2-7; weak D call: TRBD1 (6 bases). CDR3 size: 17 residues. The V gene's germline CDR1 is KGHSH and CDR2 LQKENI. V lost 2 bases and J 2 bases, leaving 19 bases between the germline ends. Here the CDR3 DNA reads TGTGCCAGCTCACCAAACGACAGGTCCGGCGCTACCTACGAGCAGTACTTC. Translated, it gives CASSPNDRSGATYEQYF.

The chain combines TRBV18 with TRBJ1-5; 7 bases are shared with TRBD1. V was pared by 4 bases and J by 5 bases, with 8 bases of the junction left unmatched. CDR1 and CDR2 from the germline V gene are KGHSH and LQKENI. This CDR3 comprises 15 residues. This CDR3 reads CASSLAGGFDQPQHF. CDR3 bases: TGTGCCAGCTCACTTGCAGGGGGGTTCGATCAGCCCCAGCATTTT.

This chain uses TRBV6-2 or TRBV6-3 with TRBJ2-7; the D gene is possibly TRBD2 (5 bases). Deletions cut 3 bases from V and 7 bases from J, with 7 bases between. The CDR3 is 11 amino acids. Germline V CDR1 and CDR2: MNHEY, SVGEGT. CDR3 amino acids: CASSYRGEQYF. CDR3 nucleotides: TGTGCCAGCAGTTATCGGGGTGAGCAGTACTTC.

The J gene is TRBJ1-1, the V gene TRBV4-2, with D unresolved. Trimming removed 1 base at V and 8 bases at J, with 14 bases between. This CDR3 comprises 14 residues. Germline values: CDR1 LGHNA, CDR2 YNFKEQ. CDR3: CASSQGGSYGEAFF. The CDR3 DNA follows: TGTGCCAGCAGCCAAGGAGGGAGTTATGGAGAAGCTTTCTTT.

V is TRBV15 and J is TRBJ1-5; tentatively, D is TRBD1 (5 bases). This CDR3 is built from 15 residues. Between the trimmed V and J ends, which lost 0 bases and 6 bases, there was a span of 12 bases. Germline V gives CDR1 LNHNV, CDR2 YYDKDF (reference sequence). In DNA form, the CDR3 reads TGTGCCACCAGCAGAGATGCCCAGGGAGGTCAGCCCCAGCATTTT. It yields the protein CATSRDAQGGQPQHF.

The chain carries TRBV5-6 and TRBJ1-2; no definite D call. The CDR3 sequence is 14 residues long. The V gene's germline CDR1 is SGHDT and CDR2 YYEEEE. Trimming stripped 0 bases from V and 2 bases from J, with 8 bases between. Written as DNA, the CDR3 is TGTGCCAGCAGCTTGGGGGCGTCGAACTATGGCTACACCTTC. Its translation: CASSLGASNYGYTF.

V usage is TRBV6-1 and J usage is TRBJ1-2, with unresolved D. The CDR3 is 18 residues long. Trimming pared 2 bases from V and 4 bases from J, leaving 23 bases between. Germline assignment: CDR1 MNHNS and CDR2 SASEGT. CDR3 region: CASSESRGRTTILYGYTF. As DNA, the CDR3 is TGTGCCAGCAGTGAAAGTCGAGGCAGAACCACGATCCTCTATGGCTACACCTTC.

The J gene is TRBJ1-2, the V gene TRBV5-4, with D perhaps TRBD1 (5 bases). Germline V CDR1 and CDR2: SGHNT, YYREEE (reference sequence). The CDR3 sequence is 15 residues long. Trimming stripped 3 bases from V and 1 base from J, with 13 bases between. For the CDR3, the DNA is TGTGCCAGCAGCTCCCAAACGACAGTTAACTATGGCTACACCTTC. Translated: CASSSQTTVNYGYTF.

The chain carries TRBV4-3 and TRBJ2-7, with 8 nucleotides matching TRBD2. The CDR3 totals 14 residues. Germline V gene sequence: CDR1 LGHNA, CDR2 YSLEER. Trimming took 8 bases from V and 3 from J; bases not matched to a gene: 9. CDR3 nucleotides: TGCGCCAGCTCCCTCCGGGCGGGGGGCTACGAGCAGTACTTC. Translation gives CASSLRAGGYEQYF.

This chain uses TRBV14 with TRBJ1-1; 7 bases are shared with TRBD1. Germline V CDR1 and CDR2: SGHDN, FVKESK. The V segment lost 4 bases and the J segment 8 bases; nucleotides outside the gene matches: 4. This CDR3 has 12 amino acids. CDR3 in amino acids: CASSLNRGEAFF. The CDR3 DNA reads as TGTGCCAGCAGCCTAAACAGGGGAGAAGCTTTCTTT.